This TCR beta chain appears in the sequencing data of a study of blood T cells in healthy people across ages. With respect to this clonotype: Antigen specificity is unknown. A read error may explain this, as a much larger clone is one base away.

Findings of the study overall: Roughly linear age-related decline in beta diversity appeared, significant by age approximately 41.

A second PCR, run for about 7 to 11 cycles, used a sample-barcoded 5' primer plus a J-beta primer mix. In TCRdb, the 5' RACE reads were re-called with MiXCR into one record per CDR3 protein. The table shows 1.5 million or so distinct CDR3 sequences, with 42% occurring only once. Germline V gene data show CDR1 as SQVTM and CDR2 as ANQGSEA. The CDR3 covers 13 residues. The rearrangement joins TRBV29-1 to TRBJ2-3; TRBD2 is a possible D gene (6 bases). The TCR sequence derives from a woman aged 18-29 years in good health. Specimen: blood. The CDR3 spells CSVDETSADTRYF. The CDR3 bases are TGCAGCGTTGACGAGACTAGTGCAGATACGCGGTATTTT.